The sample holds a few counts of the clone carrying this T cell receptor beta chain. This sample is part of a study of tissue T cells after allogeneic stem cell transplantation. This CDR3 comprises 14 residues. Germline V gives CDR1 SGHDN, CDR2 FVKESK. V lost 4 bases and J lost 7, with 16 bases in between. This table comes from immunoSEQ multiplex PCR, and its TCRdb copy is limited to in-frame clones, with some not included. The repertoire has 20,000 to 25,000 clones, around 67% of them found once; the top ten carry roughly 7.7%. The source is a female donor over 55 with lung cancer. The chain employs TRBV14 and TRBJ2-5, with D possibly matching TRBD1 (6 bases). Source: tissue from the ileum, taken at autopsy. In DNA, the CDR3 is TGTGCCAGCAGCCCCGACAGGTTTTTGAGGACCCAGTACTTC. Translated, it gives CASSPDRFLRTQYF.